This T cell receptor (beta chain) is from a study of graft-versus-host responses after intestinal transplantation. Whole-study results and caveats: Peak circulating GvH clone levels tracked with early post-transplant HvG declines.

The assay was immunoSEQ multiplex PCR, and TCRdb's table has in-frame clones only and misses some. Found here are 85,000 to 100,000 clones, 85% to 95% of them singletons; the top ten hold about 0.072%. With regard to this clone: The antigen remains unidentified.

The CDR3 is 15 residues long. Germline V lookup: CDR1 MDHEN, CDR2 SYDVKM. V lost 6 bases, J lost 2 bases, and 15 bases lay in between. The sequence derives from a human donor who was the organ donor for an intestinal transplant. Specimen: unstimulated CD8+ T cells sorted from spleen or lymph node cells, collected before transplant. The chain is built from TRBV28 and TRBJ2-3; weak D call: TRBD1 (6 bases). Here the CDR3 DNA reads TGTGCCAGCAGCGCGACAGGACGAAACACAGATACGCAGTATTTT. As protein: CASSATGRNTDTQYF.